These 9 T cell receptor beta chains originate from one sample sequenced in a study of blood T cell repertoires in COVID-19. Clones were read by immunoSEQ multiplex PCR, and TCRdb kept only the in-frame ones, dropping some. Among under 200,000 clones listed, approximately 88% were seen once. Sequences were obtained from peripheral blood. The receptors were sampled from a woman aged 55-69 years with acute or convalescent COVID-19.

This clone was seen only a few times. CDR3 sequence reads: CASRAIAGTGELFF. The CDR3 DNA is TGTGCCAGCAGAGCCATAGCGGGCACCGGGGAGCTGTTTTTT. The chain is built from TRBV2 and TRBJ2-2, with 7 nucleotides matching TRBD2. Trimming at V came to 6 bases and at J to 4 bases, leaving 5 bases not matched to a gene. Germline lookup yields CDR1 SNHLY and CDR2 FYNNEI. The CDR3 has 14 amino acids.

CDR3 region: CASSPTATNEKLFF. The DNA of the CDR3 is TGTGCCAGCAGCCCGACAGCAACTAATGAAAAACTGTTTTTT. V usage is TRBV7-2 and J usage is TRBJ1-4, with D maybe TRBD1 (5 bases). This CDR3 contains 14 residues. Germline V gene data show CDR1 as SGHTA and CDR2 as FQGNSA. V lost 5 bases to trimming and J lost 0 bases, with 7 bases between them.

The V call is TRBV3-1 (or the pseudogene TRBV3-2), the J call TRBJ2-2, with D possibly matching TRBD1 (5 bases). CDR3 length: 16 amino acids. Germline-derived CDR1 and CDR2 are LGHDT and YNNKEL (reference sequence). Trimming left V 2 bases short and J 1 base short, with 11 bases between. CDR3 sequence reads: CASSQLDRVNTGELFF. CDR3 in DNA: TGTGCCAGCAGCCAACTCGACAGAGTGAACACCGGGGAGCTGTTTTTT.

CDR3 region: CASTTPGLFYEQYF. The CDR3 region has the DNA TGTGCCAGCACCACACCGGGACTCTTCTACGAGCAGTACTTC. The genes are TRBV27 and TRBJ2-7; tentatively, D is TRBD2 (6 bases). Trimming removed 7 bases from V and 3 bases from J, with 16 bases in between. The CDR3 loop spans 14 amino acids. Per germline, CDR1 MNHEY and CDR2 SMNVEV (reference sequence).

V gene TRBV7-9 combines with J gene TRBJ1-4; maybe TRBD1 (6 bases). V was trimmed by 2 bases and J by 8 bases, leaving 12 bases between them. This CDR3 contains 14 residues. Looked up from germline, CDR1 is SEHNR and CDR2 is FQNEAQ (reference sequence). The CDR3 DNA is TGTGCCAGCAGCTTACACCAGGGGAGCGAAAAACTGTTTTTT. This encodes CASSLHQGSEKLFF.

V and J are TRBV15 and TRBJ2-1; 9 bases align to TRBD2. The CDR3 loop spans 16 amino acids. V shed 4 bases and J 4 bases; nucleotides not matched to a gene: 8. CDR1 and CDR2 from the germline V gene are LNHNV and YYDKDF (reference sequence). CDR3 residues: CATSTGTSRGYNEQFF. The CDR3 DNA reads as TGTGCCACCAGCACCGGGACTAGCAGGGGATACAATGAGCAGTTCTTC. The whole variable domain, remainder taken from reference TRBV15 and TRBJ2-1, is DAMVIQNPRYQVTQFGKPVTLSCSQTLNHNVMYWYQQKSSQAPKLLFHYYDKDFNNEADTPDNFQSRRPNTSFCFLDIRSPGLGDTAMYLCATSTGTSRGYNEQFFGPGTRLTVL.

The genes are TRBV7-2 and TRBJ1-4; D remains unclear. Germline assignment: CDR1 SGHTA and CDR2 FQGNSA. This CDR3 has 14 residues. Trimming stripped 3 bases from V and 7 bases from J, with 12 bases between. The DNA for the CDR3 is TGTGCCAGCAGCTTTTCGTTAGTTGGTGAAAAACTGTTTTTT. Residues: CASSFSLVGEKLFF.

This rearrangement joins TRBV6-4 to TRBJ1-2; the D is unclear. The V end was cut by 4 bases, the J end by 8 bases, with 14 bases between. This CDR3 comprises 13 residues. From germline, CDR1 is MRHNA and CDR2 SNTAGT. CDR3 residues: CASSARTGEGYTF. In nucleotides, the CDR3 is TGTGCCAGCAGTGCCAGAACGGGAGAGGGCTACACCTTC.

The genes are TRBV6-5 and TRBJ2-1, with 9 bases lining up with TRBD2. V lost 2 bases to trimming and J lost 0 bases; unmatched junction nucleotides: 2. The germline gives CDR1 MNHEY, CDR2 SVGAGI. CDR3 length: 16 residues. Written as DNA, the CDR3 is TGTGCCAGCAGTTACGGCGGGGGGGCCTCCTACAATGAGCAGTTCTTC. Translated: CASSYGGGASYNEQFF.